This TCR beta chain was identified in a study of T cell repertoires in cytomegalovirus infection. This clonotype showed up just a few times. TCRdb recomputed calls from the reads with MiXCR, one row per CDR3 protein. The top ten clones hold more than 13% of a sample with 200,000 to 300,000 distinct CDR3 sequences, less than 9.5% of them seen once. Trimming took 0 bases from V and 11 from J; bases not matched to a gene: 8. CDR3 length: 15 amino acids. Germline-derived CDR1 and CDR2 are MGHRA and YSYEKL. The TCR sequence derives from a human donor in good health (CMV status not recorded). Some clones in this sample may be carry-over from other donors' samples. The J gene is TRBJ1-5, the V gene TRBV4-1; 9 positions agree with TRBD1. The sequencing sample was made of PBMCs. The CDR3, as DNA: TGCGCCAGCAGCCAAGATTGGGACAGGGTCAAAGCCCAGCATTTT. Translating gives CASSQDWDRVKAQHF.